The 13 T cell receptor beta chains in this list originate from one sample, sequenced in a study of blood T cells in healthy people across ages. Alongside a J-beta primer mix, a sample-barcoded 5' primer served in a second PCR lasting roughly 6 to 11 cycles. TCRdb reprocessed the 5' RACE reads with MiXCR, giving one entry per CDR3 protein. The data show about 570,000 distinct CDR3 sequences, 27% seen once. The sample taken for sequencing was blood. Source of these receptors: a woman in her seventies in good health.

This rearrangement joins TRBV4-2 to TRBJ2-3; possibly TRBD2 for D (5 bases). The V end lost 4 bases, the J end lost 4 bases, and 12 bases lay between the germline ends. Germline loops: CDR1 LGHNA, CDR2 YNFKEQ. The CDR3 is made up of 14 amino acids. The CDR3, as DNA: TGTGCCAGCAGCCGGCTAGTGGAGGCAGATACGCAGTATTTT. The encoded protein is CASSRLVEADTQYF.

The chain couples TRBV7-2 to TRBJ2-1, with D possibly matching TRBD1 (5 bases). Germline CDR1 and CDR2: SGHTA and FQGNSA. The CDR3 length is 14 residues. The V end lost 1 base, the J end lost 7 bases, and 11 bases lay between the germline ends. The DNA of the CDR3 is TGTGCCAGCAGCTTAGATCAGGGTCGGAATGAGCAGTTCTTC. As protein: CASSLDQGRNEQFF.

This clonotype has only a few counts. CDR3 protein: CAIRGSGDTQYF. CDR3 in DNA: TGTGCCATTCGGGGGAGCGGAGATACGCAGTATTTT. The V and J genes are TRBV2 and TRBJ2-3, with D perhaps matching TRBD2 (6 bases). CDR3 size: 12 residues. Trimming removed 10 bases at V and 5 bases at J, with 13 bases between. Germline CDR1 is SNHLY and CDR2 is FYNNEI.

A few counts support this clonotype. The chain uses TRBV4-3 and TRBJ2-5; D unclear. The ends were cut back, 6 bases at V and 4 bases at J, with 18 bases in the middle. Germline V CDR1 and CDR2: LGHNA, YSLEER. The CDR3 contains 15 residues. CDR3: CASSLGPGLGETQYF. CDR3 DNA: TGCGCCAGCAGTCTAGGACCTGGGTTAGGAGAGACCCAGTACTTC.

This chain joins TRBV4-3 and TRBJ1-5; D gene uncertain. The germline V gene has CDR1 LGHNA and CDR2 YSLEER. Deletions cut 0 bases from V and 7 bases from J, with 7 bases between. The CDR3 length is 13 residues. The CDR3 protein is CASSQDGRQPQHF. As DNA, the CDR3 is TGCGCCAGCAGCCAAGATGGAAGACAGCCCCAGCATTTT.

Notes on this clonotype: Compared with germline, one end of the junction differs, possibly owing to a read error. The V and J genes are TRBV7-9 and TRBJ1-4; no clear D gene. Germline V gene data show CDR1 as SEHNR and CDR2 as FQNEAQ (reference sequence). The CDR3 contains 14 residues. The CDR3 is CASSYLGFDEELFF. CDR3 bases: TGTGCCAGCAGCTACTTGGGGTTCGATGAAGAACTGTTTTTT. Together with reference TRBV7-9 and TRBJ1-4, the CDR3 gives the full variable domain: DTGVSQNPRHKITKRGQNVTFRCDPISEHNRLYWYRQTLGQGPEFLTYFQNEAQLEKSRLLSDRFSAERPKGSFSTLEIQRTEQGDSAMYLCASSYLGFDEELFFGSGTQLSVL.

This clonotype came up a few times. The chain uses TRBV2 and TRBJ2-2, with TRBD1 matching 10 bases. CDR1 is SNHLY and CDR2 is FYNNEI in the germline V gene. The J segment lost 5 bases and the V segment lost 5 bases, leaving 5 bases of the junction unmatched. The CDR3 has 15 amino acids. CDR3 bases: TGTGCCAGCAGTAGACAGGGGGCATGGACCGGGGAGCTGTTTTTT. Protein product: CASSRQGAWTGELFF.

The CDR3 loop is CASSPRTSVASGNTIYF. The CDR3 DNA sequence: TGTGCCAGCAGCCCTCGGACAAGTGTTGCCAGTGGAAACACCATATATTTT. The V gene is TRBV7-2, the J gene TRBJ1-3; a weak D match, TRBD1 (5 bases). Germline CDR1 reads SGHTA; CDR2 reads FQGNSA. Trimming left V 5 bases short and J 3 bases short, with 20 bases between. This CDR3 has 17 residues. The complete variable domain, with remaining parts taken from reference TRBV7-2 and TRBJ1-3, reads GAGVSQSPSNKVTEKGKDVELRCDPISGHTALYWYRQSLGQGLEFLIYFQGNSAPDKSGLPSDRFSAERTGGSVSTLTIQRTQQEDSAVYLCASSPRTSVASGNTIYFGEGSWLTVV.

V usage is TRBV29-1 and J usage is TRBJ2-1, with 9 bases aligning to TRBD2. Germline CDR1 is SQVTM and CDR2 is ANQGSEA. V dropped 3 bases and J dropped 0; count of bases not matched to a gene: 9. The CDR3 sequence is 17 residues long. CDR3 amino acids: CSVDGQRGASSYNEQFF. The CDR3 DNA follows: TGCAGCGTTGATGGTCAGCGGGGGGCCAGCTCCTACAATGAGCAGTTCTTC.

The rearrangement links TRBV5-4 to TRBJ2-1; 7 bases are shared with TRBD1. The DNA end is a closer match to TRBJ2-5, so the J assignment may be wrong. CDR3 length: 12 residues. The germline V gene encodes CDR1 SGHNT and CDR2 YYREEE (reference sequence). The CDR3 DNA reads as TGTGCCAGCCGACAGGGTATGGAGACCCAGTACTTC. Protein product: CASRQGMETQYF.

V and J are TRBV7-9 and TRBJ2-1; 7 nucleotides line up with TRBD2. From germline, CDR1 is SEHNR and CDR2 FQNEAQ (reference sequence). V was clipped by 5 bases and J by 8 bases; unmatched bases: 9. This CDR3 has 14 amino acids. The DNA of the CDR3 is TGTGCCAGCAGCCTAGTGGGACTATACGATGAGCAGTTCTTC. Translation: CASSLVGLYDEQFF.

The gene calls are TRBV6-1 and TRBJ2-1, with 12 bases matching TRBD2. Trimming removed 6 bases from V and 5 bases from J; junction bases left unmatched: 5. Germline V gives CDR1 MNHNS, CDR2 SASEGT. The CDR3 runs 15 residues. This CDR3 reads CASRPTSGGNNEQFF. The DNA of the CDR3 is TGTGCCAGCAGACCTACTAGCGGGGGGAACAATGAGCAGTTCTTC.

V and J are TRBV20-1 and TRBJ2-5, with TRBD2 identical over 8 bases. The end of the DNA aligns better with TRBJ2-1, so the J call may be wrong. CDR1 DFQATT and CDR2 SNEGSKA come from the germline V gene (reference sequence). CDR3 size: 14 residues. CDR3 loop: CSARPGRGGYEQFF. The CDR3 DNA sequence: TGCAGTGCTAGGCCCGGGAGGGGGGGCTATGAGCAGTTCTTC.